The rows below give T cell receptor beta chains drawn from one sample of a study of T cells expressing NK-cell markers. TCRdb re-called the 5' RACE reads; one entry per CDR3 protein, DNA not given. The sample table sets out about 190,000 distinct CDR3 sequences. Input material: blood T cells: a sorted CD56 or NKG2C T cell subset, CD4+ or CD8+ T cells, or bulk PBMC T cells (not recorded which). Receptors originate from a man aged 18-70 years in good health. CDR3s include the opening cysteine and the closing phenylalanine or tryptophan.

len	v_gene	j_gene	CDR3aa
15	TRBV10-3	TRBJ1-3	CAISSHRSSGNTIYF
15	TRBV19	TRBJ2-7	CASSPGQGFSYEQYF
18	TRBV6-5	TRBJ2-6	CASSYGPGGASGANVLTF
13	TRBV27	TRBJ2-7	CASTGLAGDEQYF
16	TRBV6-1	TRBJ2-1	CASSDLTVLAGNEQFF
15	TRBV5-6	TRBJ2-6	CASCGSATGANVLTF
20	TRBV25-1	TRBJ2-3	CASSEYEPSGGSYSTDTQYF
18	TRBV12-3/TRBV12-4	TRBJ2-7	CASATNPPLTGGPYEQYF
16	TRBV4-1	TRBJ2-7	CASSRELRDLSYEQYF
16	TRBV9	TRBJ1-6	CASSAGQSSYNSPLHF
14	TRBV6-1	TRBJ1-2	CASSRWREDYGYTF
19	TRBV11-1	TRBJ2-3	CASSLILAGEPLSTDTQYF
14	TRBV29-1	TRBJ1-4	CSAAGQTINEKLFF
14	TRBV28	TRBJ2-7	CASSLAGSTYEQYF
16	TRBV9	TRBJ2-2	CASSASSGSSPGELFF
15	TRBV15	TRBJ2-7	CATSRDIGQGYEQYF
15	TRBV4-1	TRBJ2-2	CASSPRTVNTGELFF
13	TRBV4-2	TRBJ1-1	CASSQASGLITFF
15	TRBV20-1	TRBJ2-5	CSARLQGGELETQYF
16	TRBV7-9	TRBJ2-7	CASSLAVAGGPYEQYF
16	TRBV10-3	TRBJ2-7	CAISEGTSGTAYEQYF
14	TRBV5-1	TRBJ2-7	CASSRGGPSYEQYF
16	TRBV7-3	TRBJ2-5	CASSKGGFGLWETQYF
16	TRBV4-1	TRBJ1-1	CASSQLMGHLNTEAFF
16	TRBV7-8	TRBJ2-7	CASSINPHLEAGEQYF
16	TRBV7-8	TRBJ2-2	CASSLPGTILKGELFF
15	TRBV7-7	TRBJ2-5	CASSPSRRNQETQYF
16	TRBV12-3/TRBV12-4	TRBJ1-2	CASSDGTGEENYGYTF
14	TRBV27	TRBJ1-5	CASSFLGGIQPQHF
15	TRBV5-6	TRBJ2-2	CASSQGLVATGELFF
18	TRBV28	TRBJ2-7	CASSSTRATSGTPYEQYF
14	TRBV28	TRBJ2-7	CASSLLAGSYEQYF
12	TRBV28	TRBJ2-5	CASIASGKTQYF
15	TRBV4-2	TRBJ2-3	CASSHGGGLLETQYF
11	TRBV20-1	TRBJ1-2	CSAREYYGYTF
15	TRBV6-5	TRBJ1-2	CASSLQGNVNYGYTF
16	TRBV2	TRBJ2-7	CASSEAPGGNSYEQYF
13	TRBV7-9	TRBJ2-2	CASTHPVYGELFF
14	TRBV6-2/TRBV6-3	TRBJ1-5	CASSTGPGNQPQHF
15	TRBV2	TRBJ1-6	CASSPGGLDSSPLHF
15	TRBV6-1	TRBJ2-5	CASSEGGTGAETQYF
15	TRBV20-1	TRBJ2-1	CSAQIPPGTTNEQFF
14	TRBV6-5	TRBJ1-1	CASSYSSGGLEAFF
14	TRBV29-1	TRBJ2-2	CSVATTGAGGELFF
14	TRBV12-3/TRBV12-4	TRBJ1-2	CASSPDSLLSAYTF
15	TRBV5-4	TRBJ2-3	CASSLPGAKTDTQYF
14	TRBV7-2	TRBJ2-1	CASEKASSYNEQFF
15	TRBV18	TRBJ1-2	CASSSAYRGDYGYTF
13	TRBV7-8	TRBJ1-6	CASSLGLGSPLHF
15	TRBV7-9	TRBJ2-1	CASSLTTRAPNEQFF
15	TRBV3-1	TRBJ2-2	CASSGLAGVAGELFF
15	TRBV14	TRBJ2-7	CASSPISSAGYEQYF
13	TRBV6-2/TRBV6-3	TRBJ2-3	CASTPRFTDTQYF
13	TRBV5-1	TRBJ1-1	CASSLGGGGEAFF
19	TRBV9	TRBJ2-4	CASSGQTATTGTTKNIQYF
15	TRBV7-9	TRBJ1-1	CASSWGGTSNTEAFF
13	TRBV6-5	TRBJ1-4	CASSLLPREKLFF
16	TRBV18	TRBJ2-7	CAYRTGGLTSSYEQYF